This passage covers 5 T cell receptor beta chains from one sample sequenced in a study of identical twins (dated by TCRdb to about 2016). Preparation of the library involved 5' RACE. The sequencer was an Illumina HiSeq 2000. TCRdb ran its own pipeline on the public reads, namely fastp trimming at Q25 and MiXCR clone calling, and kept in-frame beta chains. All rows with the same CDR3 protein become a single entry with the most common DNA and genes. Counted in this sample were approximately 250,000 distinct CDR3 sequences; over 5.5% of them appeared once. The ten top clones hold approximately 15% of the sample. This sample also belongs to another study, concerning T cells expressing NK-cell markers.

The specimen sequenced was CD8+ T cells sorted from blood. Receptors were obtained from a woman younger than 35 in good health.

This clonotype was detected ten times or more. The chain has TRBV7-3 and TRBJ2-5, with TRBD2 matching 16 bases. Germline V CDR1 and CDR2: SGHTA, FQGTGA. CDR3 length: 17 amino acids. V was clipped by 5 bases and J by 4 bases; unmatched bases: 7. The CDR3 here is CASSGGTSGGAGETQYF. DNA for the CDR3: TGTGCCAGCAGCGGAGGGACTAGCGGGGGGGCCGGAGAGACCCAGTACTTC.

This clonotype occurred a few times. For the CDR3, the DNA is TGTGCCTGGAAGGACAGATATGGCTACACCTTC. This translates into CAWKDRYGYTF. J is TRBJ1-2 and V is TRBV30; tentative D call: TRBD1 (6 bases). Trimming removed 4 bases at V and 5 bases at J, with 8 bases between. Germline V CDR1 and CDR2: GTSNPN, SVGIG (reference sequence). The CDR3 consists of 11 residues.

The V and J genes are TRBV12-3 or TRBV12-4 and TRBJ2-3; D not resolved. This CDR3 has 16 residues. Trimming took 7 bases from V and 2 from J, leaving 19 bases between them. CDR3 residues: CASKTLLTNDTDTQYF. The CDR3 DNA reads TGTGCCAGCAAGACCCTATTAACGAATGACACAGATACGCAGTATTTT.

This clonotype has at least ten counts. The chain links TRBV2 to TRBJ1-5; possible D gene TRBD1, 6 bases. Trimming removed 10 bases from V and 0 bases from J, with 13 bases in between. Looked up from germline, CDR1 is SNHLY and CDR2 is FYNNEI. The length of the CDR3 is 14 residues. The CDR3 coding sequence is TGTGCCACCCGGGGACATGATAGCAATCAGCCCCAGCATTTT. As protein: CATRGHDSNQPQHF.

This clonotype was counted between two and nine times. The chain employs TRBV7-9 and TRBJ2-1, with D maybe TRBD2 (6 bases). Trimming left V 3 bases short and J 12 bases short, with 12 bases between. Germline values: CDR1 SEHNR, CDR2 FQNEAQ (reference sequence). This CDR3 comprises 12 residues. The CDR3 DNA reads TGTGCCAGCAGCTTCCTAGCGCGGGGGCAGTTCTTC. It translates to CASSFLARGQFF.